A selection of T cell receptor beta chains follows, all from one sample in a study of blood T cells in healthy people across ages. TCRdb fed the 5' RACE reads into MiXCR, producing one record per CDR3 protein. The sample carries approximately 800,000 distinct CDR3 sequences, around two thirds recorded once. Sample: blood. The receptors were sampled from a man younger than 45 in good health. CDR3s include the opening cysteine and the closing phenylalanine or tryptophan. D genes are given only for firm matches. Rows give clone size only sometimes, using once, few, many, or a class for an expanded clone.

j_call v_call clone_size d_call cdr3_aa cdr3_nt
TRBJ2-2 TRBV20-1 - - CSASDFSRFLLGAGELFF TGCAGTGCTTCAGACTTTTCTCGTTTTCTCCTAGGGGCCGGGGAGCTGTTTTTT
TRBJ2-7 TRBV6-5 - - CASSYTFPGPARNEQYF TGTGCCAGCAGTTACACCTTCCCGGGACCCGCTAGAAACGAGCAGTACTTC
TRBJ2-7 TRBV20-1 - - CSARLGGKYEQYF TGCAGTGCTAGGTTAGGCGGGAAATACGAGCAGTACTTC
TRBJ2-7 TRBV20-1 - TRBD2 CSASGTSGAYEQYF TGCAGTGCTTCCGGGACTAGCGGGGCGTACGAGCAGTACTTC
TRBJ2-7 TRBV6-2/TRBV6-3 - TRBD2 CASSTGTRGYEQYF TGTGCCAGCAGTACGGGGACTAGGGGGTACGAGCAGTACTTC
TRBJ2-3 TRBV28 - TRBD2 CASSPPGLAGVIDTQYF TGTGCCAGCAGTCCCCCCGGGTTAGCGGGGGTCATAGATACGCAGTATTTT
TRBJ2-4 TRBV28 - - CASSLRREYKNIQYF TGTGCCAGCAGTTTAAGACGGGAGTACAAAAACATTCAGTACTTC
TRBJ2-5 TRBV6-5 - TRBD1 CASRGTVQETQYF TGTGCCAGCAGAGGGACAGTCCAAGAGACCCAGTACTTC
TRBJ2-5 TRBV2 few - CASSEATGKETQYF TGTGCCAGCAGTGAAGCTACAGGGAAAGAGACCCAGTACTTC
TRBJ1-1 TRBV11-2 - - CASSLRGAGNTEAFF TGTGCCAGCAGCTTACGGGGGGCAGGGAACACTGAAGCTTTCTTT
TRBJ2-1 TRBV4-3 once - CASSQEQNEQFF TGCGCCAGCAGCCAAGAGCAGAATGAGCAGTTCTTC
TRBJ1-5 TRBV10-3 - - CAISESGTWGHPDQPQHF TGTGCCATCAGTGAGTCGGGGACCTGGGGCCACCCGGATCAGCCCCAGCATTTT
TRBJ1-2 TRBV7-9 - TRBD1 CASSFLGQELNYGYTF TGTGCCAGCAGCTTTTTGGGACAGGAGCTTAACTATGGCTACACCTTC
TRBJ1-5 TRBV5-1 - TRBD1 CASSLTGQWNQPQHF TGCGCCAGCAGCTTGACGGGACAGTGGAATCAGCCCCAGCATTTT
TRBJ2-7 TRBV4-3 few - CASSQEIWYEQYF TGCGCCAGCAGCCAAGAAATTTGGTACGAGCAGTACTTC
TRBJ2-7 TRBV20-1 - TRBD2 CSARDASGGYNEQYF TGCAGTGCTAGAGATGCCAGCGGGGGATACAATGAGCAGTACTTC
TRBJ1-5 TRBV6-2/TRBV6-3 - - CASSYAYQPQHF TGTGCCAGCAGTTACGCATACCAGCCCCAGCATTTT
TRBJ2-7 TRBV20-1 - - CSASGDKFYEQYF TGCAGTGCTAGTGGGGACAAATTTTACGAGCAGTACTTC
TRBJ2-3 TRBV27 - TRBD2 CASSLPGLASTDTQYF TGTGCCAGCAGCCTCCCGGGACTAGCGAGCACAGATACGCAGTATTTT
TRBJ1-2 TRBV29-1 few - CSVSQGGDNGYTF TGCAGCGTTTCTCAAGGAGGGGACAATGGCTACACCTTC
TRBJ2-4 TRBV20-1 - - CSARDGNIQYF TGCAGTGCTAGAGACGGAAACATTCAGTACTTC
TRBJ1-2 TRBV29-1 - - CSVETIYGYTF TGCAGCGTTGAGACAATCTATGGCTACACCTTC
TRBJ2-1 TRBV7-9 - - CASSLLSGVYNEQFF TGTGCCAGCAGCTTATTATCGGGCGTCTACAATGAGCAGTTCTTC
TRBJ2-5 TRBV5-1 - - CASSLYVAGGSNEQYF TGCGCCAGCAGCTTGTATGTGGCAGGCGGATCCAATGAGCAGTACTTC
TRBJ2-1 TRBV5-6 - - CASSPRIRDRREEQFF TGTGCCAGCAGCCCTCGGATTAGAGATCGGCGGGAAGAGCAGTTCTTC
TRBJ1-2 TRBV4-2 - - CASSQDMARGSYGCTF TGTGCCAGCAGCCAAGATATGGCCAGGGGAAGCTATGGCTGCACCTTC
TRBJ2-3 TRBV20-1 - - CSAREAVTDTQYF TGCAGTGCTAGAGAGGCAGTTACAGATACGCAGTATTTT
TRBJ2-3 TRBV20-1 few - CSARRWSTDTQYF TGCAGTGCTAGAAGGTGGAGCACAGATACGCAGTATTTT
TRBJ1-5 TRBV4-2 - - CASSQEDGGVGQPQHF TGTGCCAGCAGCCAGGAAGACGGGGGAGTTGGTCAGCCCCAGCATTTT
TRBJ2-3 TRBV6-1 few TRBD2 CASRDYMAGGSDTQYF TGTGCCAGCAGGGATTACATGGCGGGGGGATCAGATACGCAGTATTTT
TRBJ2-3 TRBV10-3 - - CAISTSNPDTQYF TGTGCCATCAGCACTAGCAATCCAGATACGCAGTATTTT
TRBJ2-1 TRBV6-4 - - CASSREDDQNEQFF TGCGCCAGCAGCCGAGAGGACGACCAGAATGAGCAGTTCTTC